The 25 T cell receptor beta chains presented below share a single source sample, sequenced in a study of blood T cells in healthy people across ages. A second PCR, run for about 6 to 12 cycles, used a sample-barcoded 5' primer plus a J-beta primer mix. TCRdb used MiXCR to reprocess the 5' RACE reads, holding one entry per CDR3 protein. Of around 870,000 distinct CDR3 sequences in the sample, less than 35% were seen once. Material for sequencing was blood. The receptors derive from a woman of 80 years or more in good health.

This sequence joins TRBV18 and TRBJ1-1, with 12 nucleotides matching TRBD1. V was clipped by 1 base and J by 1 base; unmatched bases: 4. Looked up from germline, CDR1 is KGHSH and CDR2 is LQKENI. CDR3 length equals 17 residues. The CDR3 is CASSPRGQGAWNTEAFF. The DNA of the CDR3 is TGTGCCAGCTCACCACGGGGACAGGGGGCTTGGAACACTGAAGCTTTCTTT.

This chain connects TRBV7-2 to TRBJ2-7, with D perhaps matching TRBD1 (6 bases). This CDR3 comprises 15 residues. Trimming removed 5 bases from V and 0 bases from J, with 14 bases in between. The germline CDR1 and CDR2 sequences are SGHTA and FQGNSA. The CDR3 DNA is TGTGCCAGCAGCCGGGGTCGGACAGCCTCCTACGAGCAGTACTTC. Translated, it gives CASSRGRTASYEQYF.

This clonotype was recorded a few times. This chain connects TRBV4-3 to TRBJ2-1; 13 bases are shared with TRBD2. CDR1 is LGHNA, CDR2 YSLEER, per germline. The J segment lost 5 bases and the V segment lost 6 bases, leaving 4 bases of the junction unmatched. The CDR3 loop spans 15 amino acids. CDR3 region: CASSWTSGRHNEQFF. DNA for the CDR3: TGCGCCAGCAGTTGGACTAGCGGGAGACACAATGAGCAGTTCTTC.

This chain joins TRBV27 and TRBJ1-1; TRBD1 matches at 9 bases. Germline values: CDR1 MNHEY, CDR2 SMNVEV (reference sequence). This CDR3 has 14 amino acids. The junction had 5 bases not matched to a gene; V was cut back by 2 bases and J by 7 bases. CDR3 amino acids: CASSLTGGEGEAFF. The CDR3 DNA reads TGTGCCAGCAGTTTAACAGGGGGCGAGGGTGAAGCTTTCTTT.

In this sample, this clonotype turned up a few times. J is TRBJ2-2 and V is TRBV7-2; a possible D gene is TRBD1 (6 bases). This CDR3 comprises 13 residues. Germline CDR1 SGHTA, CDR2 FQGNSA. Trimming pared 8 bases from V and 1 base from J, leaving 8 bases between. CDR3 DNA sequence: TGTGCCAGCCAGACAGGGAACACCGGGGAGCTGTTTTTT. It yields the protein CASQTGNTGELFF.

This clonotype has a count of ten or more. The chain recombines TRBV20-1 with TRBJ2-1; 10 bases line up with TRBD2. CDR3 length: 14 residues. Germline CDR1 and CDR2: DFQATT and SNEGSKA (reference sequence). The V segment lost 3 bases and the J segment 8 bases; nucleotides outside the gene matches: 7. The CDR3 protein is CSARISGGIYEQFF. The CDR3 DNA reads as TGCAGTGCTAGGATTAGCGGGGGGATATATGAGCAGTTCTTC.

This clonotype was observed a handful of times. The chain has TRBV12-3 or TRBV12-4 and TRBJ2-3; D possibly corresponds to TRBD2 (5 bases). The CDR3 runs to 16 residues. The V gene lost 3 bases and the J gene lost 0 bases, with 13 bases spanning the gap. CDR3 region: CASSFGLLISTDTQYF. The CDR3 coding sequence is TGTGCCAGCAGTTTCGGACTCCTAATAAGCACAGATACGCAGTATTTT.

This clonotype has only a few counts. Possible read error: a much larger clone is one base away. The chain is built from TRBV7-2 and TRBJ1-2; D is unresolved. The CDR3 is 12 amino acids. Per the germline V gene, CDR1 is SGHTA and CDR2 is FQGNSA. Deletions cut 5 bases from V and 7 bases from J, with 11 bases between. CDR3 coding DNA: TGTGCCAGCAGCCACCCGGGCGGTGGCTACACCTTC. Translation: CASSHPGGGYTF.

The chain links TRBV12-5 to TRBJ2-3; 14 nucleotides agree with TRBD2. J gave up 6 bases and V 5 bases, and 16 bases lay outside the gene matches. Looked up from germline, CDR1 is LGHNT and CDR2 is FRNRAP. The CDR3 consists of 19 residues. CDR3 in amino acids: CASGPRTSGGPLVMDTQYF. The DNA of the CDR3 is TGTGCTAGTGGTCCCCGGACTAGCGGGGGGCCCCTGGTAATGGATACGCAGTATTTT.

The rearrangement links TRBV6-2 or TRBV6-3 to TRBJ2-1, with D possibly called TRBD1 or TRBD2 (6 bases each). V lost 5 bases and J lost 2, with 10 bases in between. The germline V gene encodes CDR1 MNHEY and CDR2 SVGEGT. The CDR3 contains 14 residues. The CDR3 region has the DNA TGTGCCAGCAGTAGAGGGGGGACCTACAATGAGCAGTTCTTC. Translating gives CASSRGGTYNEQFF.

This clonotype appeared many times. The rearrangement uses TRBV24-1 and TRBJ2-1, with 13 nucleotides matching TRBD2. The CDR3 is 18 amino acids. CDR1 is KGHDR, CDR2 SFDVKD, per germline. The V and J ends lost 3 bases and 1 base, in that order; junction bases with no gene match: 5. The chain's CDR3 is CATSDTSGGAISYNEQFF. DNA of the CDR3: TGTGCCACCAGTGATACTAGCGGGGGGGCCATTTCCTACAATGAGCAGTTCTTC.

In DNA, the CDR3 is TGTGCCAGCTCCGGGGCCGACGAGCAGTACTTC. Translating gives CASSGADEQYF. This rearrangement joins TRBV18 to TRBJ2-7, with D perhaps being TRBD1 or TRBD2 (5 bases each). CDR3 length equals 11 residues. The V end was cut by 6 bases, the J end by 5 bases, with 8 bases between. Germline loops: CDR1 KGHSH, CDR2 LQKENI.

The V and J genes are TRBV7-4 and TRBJ2-5; a weak D match, TRBD2 (5 bases). Trimming pared 5 bases from V and 0 bases from J, leaving 13 bases between. The CDR3 totals 15 residues. Per the germline V gene, CDR1 is SGHVT and CDR2 is SQSDAQ. The CDR3 DNA is TGTGCCAGCAGCGCCTATAGCGTGCACCAAGAGACCCAGTACTTC. Translating it yields CASSAYSVHQETQYF. Drawing the rest from reference TRBV7-4 and TRBJ2-5, the complete variable domain is GAGVSQSPRYKVAKRGRDVALRCDSISGHVTLYWYRQTLGQGSEVLTYSQSDAQRDKSGRPSGRFSAERPERSVSTLKIQRTEQGDSAVYLCASSAYSVHQETQYFGPGTRLLVL.

This clonotype was found once. The CDR3 DNA sequence: TGTGCCAGCAGCTTCGGGACAGGACGCACGAGTACTGAAGCTTTCTTT. Translating it yields CASSFGTGRTSTEAFF. The rearrangement uses TRBV7-2 and TRBJ1-1; 8 nucleotides match TRBD1. Germline V lookup: CDR1 SGHTA, CDR2 FQGNSA. The CDR3 contains 16 residues. Trimming removed 3 bases from V and 5 bases from J; junction bases left unmatched: 11.

This clonotype has a count of ten or more. The V gene is TRBV9, the J gene TRBJ2-7; possible D gene TRBD2, 5 bases. The germline V and J ends were trimmed by 3 bases and 0 bases, with 10 bases remaining between them. This CDR3 has 14 residues. In germline, CDR1 is SGDLS, CDR2 YYNGEE. The CDR3 DNA reads TGTGCCAGCAGCGAGGACTCCCGCTCCTACGAGCAGTACTTC. It is translated as CASSEDSRSYEQYF. Full variable domain (outside the CDR3, taken from reference TRBV9 and TRBJ2-7): DSGVTQTPKHLITATGQRVTLRCSPRSGDLSVYWYQQSLDQGLQFLIQYYNGEERAKGNILERFSAQQFPDLHSELNLSSLELGDSALYFCASSEDSRSYEQYFGPGTRLTVT.

The V gene is TRBV5-1, the J gene TRBJ1-1, with 7 bases that match TRBD1. Trimming removed 3 bases from V and 1 base from J; junction bases left unmatched: 3. CDR1 and CDR2 (germline): SGHRS, YFSETQ. The CDR3 consists of 14 residues. Written as DNA, the CDR3 is TGCGCCAGCAGCTCGACAGGGACGAACACTGAAGCTTTCTTT. Translating gives CASSSTGTNTEAFF.

This clonotype came up many times. The chain employs TRBV2 and TRBJ2-7; D not resolved. V lost 1 base and J lost 6, with 10 bases in between. Germline V lookup: CDR1 SNHLY, CDR2 FYNNEI. CDR3 length equals 13 residues. The CDR3 coding sequence is TGTGCCAGCAGTGAAGAGTCGACCGGCGAGCAGTACTTC. This codes for CASSEESTGEQYF. Full variable domain (outside the CDR3, taken from reference TRBV2 and TRBJ2-7): EPEVTQTPSHQVTQMGQEVILRCVPISNHLYFYWYRQILGQKVEFLVSFYNNEISEKSEIFDDQFSVERPDGSNFTLKIRSTKLEDSAMYFCASSEESTGEQYFGPGTRLTVT.

The V call is TRBV14, the J call TRBJ2-2; D not resolved. Trimming removed 1 base from V and 5 bases from J, with 8 bases in between. This CDR3 contains 14 residues. Looked up from germline, CDR1 is SGHDN and CDR2 is FVKESK. Written as DNA, the CDR3 is TGTGCCAGCAGCCAAGGTTTGACGACCGGGGAGCTGTTTTTT. It encodes CASSQGLTTGELFF.

This clonotype was picked up many times. V and J are TRBV7-2 and TRBJ1-6, with D possibly being TRBD1 (5 bases). Trimming took 5 bases from V and 7 from J, leaving 18 bases between them. This CDR3 has 16 amino acids. Germline lookup yields CDR1 SGHTA and CDR2 FQGNSA. CDR3 loop: CASSQLGAGVNSPLHF. DNA of the CDR3: TGTGCCAGCAGCCAACTAGGGGCAGGTGTGAATTCACCCCTCCACTTT. The whole variable domain, filled in from reference TRBV7-2 and TRBJ1-6, reads GAGVSQSPSNKVTEKGKDVELRCDPISGHTALYWYRQSLGQGLEFLIYFQGNSAPDKSGLPSDRFSAERTGGSVSTLTIQRTQQEDSAVYLCASSQLGAGVNSPLHFGNGTRLTVT.

In this sample, this clonotype turned up a few times. The V and J genes are TRBV20-1 and TRBJ1-6; D might be TRBD1 (6 bases). Germline CDR1 is DFQATT and CDR2 is SNEGSKA (reference sequence). This CDR3 is built from 15 residues. Trimming removed 0 bases from V and 13 bases from J, with 19 bases in between. CDR3 nucleotides: TGCAGTGCTAGAGAATGGGGGGACACGGGGCGCCCCCTCCACTTT. Protein product: CSAREWGDTGRPLHF.

The gene calls are TRBV20-1 and TRBJ2-1; 7 nucleotides align to TRBD1. Germline CDR1 and CDR2: DFQATT and SNEGSKA (reference sequence). V was clipped by 2 bases and J by 7 bases; unmatched bases: 2. The CDR3 covers 12 residues. This CDR3 reads CSARQGENEQFF. CDR3 nucleotides: TGCAGTGCTAGACAGGGGGAAAATGAGCAGTTCTTC.

This clonotype was observed a handful of times. It may be a read error: a sequence one base away is much more abundant. The chain joins TRBV25-1 to TRBJ2-5, with 7 bases fitting TRBD1. The V gene's germline CDR1 is MGHDK and CDR2 SYGVNS. V was pared by 3 bases and J by 2 bases, with 12 bases of the junction left unmatched. The CDR3 sequence is 17 residues long. The CDR3 region has the DNA TGTGCCAGCAGTGATCGACACGGGGAACAGGGGCAAGAGACCCAGTACTTC. This translates into CASSDRHGEQGQETQYF. Combining the CDR3 with reference TRBV25-1 and TRBJ2-5 gives the whole variable domain EADIYQTPRYLVIGTGKKITLECSQTMGHDKMYWYQQDPGMELHLIHYSYGVNSTEKGDLSSESTVSRIRTEHFPLTLESARPSHTSQYLCASSDRHGEQGQETQYFGPGTRLLVL.

This clonotype was found many times. The chain links TRBV20-1 to TRBJ2-1; D remains unclear. Trimming stripped 0 bases from V and 0 bases from J, with 9 bases between. The CDR3 loop spans 15 amino acids. The germline gives CDR1 DFQATT, CDR2 SNEGSKA (reference sequence). Written as DNA, the CDR3 is TGCAGTGCTAGAGACCCGAGCAGCTCCTACAATGAGCAGTTCTTC. Its translation is CSARDPSSSYNEQFF.

Comments on this clonotype: At one end, the junction sequence differs from germline, possibly due to a read error. The chain couples TRBV4-2 to TRBJ2-1, with 13 bases lining up with TRBD2. This CDR3 has 19 amino acids. Germline CDR1 and CDR2: LGHNA and YNFKEQ. DNA of the CDR3: TGTGCCAGCAGCCGAACCGGGACTAGCGGGGTCCTCTCCGACAATGAGCAGTTCTTC. Its translation: CASSRTGTSGVLSDNEQFF.

This clonotype was recorded many times. V is TRBV6-5 and J is TRBJ2-1; 8 bases are a match to TRBD1. CDR1 and CDR2 (germline): MNHEY, SVGAGI. Trimming took 3 bases from V and 8 from J; bases not matched to a gene: 9. The CDR3 consists of 15 residues. CDR3 DNA: TGTGCCAGCAGTTATCTGGACAGGGCGTCCCATGAGCAGTTCTTC. Translation: CASSYLDRASHEQFF.